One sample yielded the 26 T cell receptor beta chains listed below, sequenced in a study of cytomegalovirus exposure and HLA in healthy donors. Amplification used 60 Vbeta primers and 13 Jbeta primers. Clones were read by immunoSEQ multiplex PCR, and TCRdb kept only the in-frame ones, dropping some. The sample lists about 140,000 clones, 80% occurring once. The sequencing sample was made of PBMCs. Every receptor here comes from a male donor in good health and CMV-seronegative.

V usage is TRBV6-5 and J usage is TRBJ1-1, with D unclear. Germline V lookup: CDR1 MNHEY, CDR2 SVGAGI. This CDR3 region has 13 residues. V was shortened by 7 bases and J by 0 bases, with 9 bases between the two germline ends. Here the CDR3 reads CASTARMNTEAFF. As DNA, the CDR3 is TGTGCCAGCACCGCGCGAATGAACACTGAAGCTTTCTTT.

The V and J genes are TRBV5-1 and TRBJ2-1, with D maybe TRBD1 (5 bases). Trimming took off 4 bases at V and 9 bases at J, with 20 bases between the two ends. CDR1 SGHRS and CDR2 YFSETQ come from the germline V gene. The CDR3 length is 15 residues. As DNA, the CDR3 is TGCGCCAGCAGCGAGCAGGGTATCAAGAAAGGTGAGCAGTTCTTC. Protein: CASSEQGIKKGEQFF.

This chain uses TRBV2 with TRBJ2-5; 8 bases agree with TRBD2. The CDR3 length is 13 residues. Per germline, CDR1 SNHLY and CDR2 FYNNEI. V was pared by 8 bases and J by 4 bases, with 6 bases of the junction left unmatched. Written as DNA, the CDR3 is TGTGCCAGCGTCAGCGGGGGCCGAGAGACCCAGTACTTC. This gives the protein CASVSGGRETQYF.

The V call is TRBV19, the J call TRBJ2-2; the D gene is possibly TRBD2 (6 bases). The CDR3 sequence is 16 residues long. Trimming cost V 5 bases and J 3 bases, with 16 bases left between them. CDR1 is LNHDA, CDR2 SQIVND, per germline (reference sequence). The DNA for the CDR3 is TGTGCCAGTAGTTCCATTGGGGGGAGTTACACCGGGGAGCTGTTTTTT. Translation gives CASSSIGGSYTGELFF.

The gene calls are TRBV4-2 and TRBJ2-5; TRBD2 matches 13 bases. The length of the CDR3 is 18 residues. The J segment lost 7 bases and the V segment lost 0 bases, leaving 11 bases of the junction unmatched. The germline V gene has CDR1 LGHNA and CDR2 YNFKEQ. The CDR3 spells CASSQDSEGTSGAGTQYF. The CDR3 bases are TGTGCCAGCAGCCAAGATTCGGAGGGGACTAGCGGGGCTGGGACCCAGTACTTC.

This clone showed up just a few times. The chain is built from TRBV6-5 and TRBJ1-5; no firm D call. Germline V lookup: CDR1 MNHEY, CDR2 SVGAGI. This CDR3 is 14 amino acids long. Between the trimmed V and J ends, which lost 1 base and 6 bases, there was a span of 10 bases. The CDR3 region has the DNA TGTGCCAGCAGTTACTGGAGTAGTGGTCAGCCCCAGCATTTT. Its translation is CASSYWSSGQPQHF.

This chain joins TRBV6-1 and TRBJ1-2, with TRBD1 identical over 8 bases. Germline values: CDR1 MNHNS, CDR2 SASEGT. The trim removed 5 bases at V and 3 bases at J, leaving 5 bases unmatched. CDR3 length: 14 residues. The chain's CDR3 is CASSSQGADYGYTF. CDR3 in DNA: TGTGCCAGCAGTTCTCAGGGGGCGGACTATGGCTACACCTTC.

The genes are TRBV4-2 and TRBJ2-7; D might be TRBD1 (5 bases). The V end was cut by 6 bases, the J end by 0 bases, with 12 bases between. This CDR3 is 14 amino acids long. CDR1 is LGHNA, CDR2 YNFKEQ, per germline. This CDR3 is CASRSQDNSYEQYF. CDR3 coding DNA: TGTGCCAGCAGATCACAGGATAACTCCTACGAGCAGTACTTC.

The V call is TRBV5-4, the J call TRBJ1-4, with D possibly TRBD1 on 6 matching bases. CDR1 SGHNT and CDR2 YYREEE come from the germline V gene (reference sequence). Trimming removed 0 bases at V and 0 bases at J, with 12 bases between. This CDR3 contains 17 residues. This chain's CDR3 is CASSLGQPGATNEKLFF. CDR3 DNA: TGTGCCAGCAGCTTGGGACAGCCAGGGGCAACTAATGAAAAACTGTTTTTT.

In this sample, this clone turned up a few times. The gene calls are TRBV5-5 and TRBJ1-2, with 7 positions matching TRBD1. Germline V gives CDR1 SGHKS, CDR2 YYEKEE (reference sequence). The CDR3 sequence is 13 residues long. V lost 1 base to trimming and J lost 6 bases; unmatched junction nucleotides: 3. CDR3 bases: TGTGCCAGCAGCTTGTATACAGGGGATGGCTACACCTTC. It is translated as CASSLYTGDGYTF. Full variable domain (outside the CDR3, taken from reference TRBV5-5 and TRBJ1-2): DAGVTQSPTHLIKTRGQQVTLRCSPISGHKSVSWYQQVLGQGPQFIFQYYEKEERGRGNFPDRFSARQFPNYSSELNVNALLLGDSALYLCASSLYTGDGYTFGSGTRLTVV.

CDR3 nucleotide sequence: TGTGCCAGCAGCGACCTGACAGGCTATGGCTACACCTTC. Protein product: CASSDLTGYGYTF. This chain connects TRBV7-9 to TRBJ1-2; possibly TRBD1 for D (6 bases). The CDR3 is made up of 13 amino acids. Germline CDR1 is SEHNR and CDR2 is FQNEAQ (reference sequence). V lost 5 bases and J 4 bases, leaving 11 bases between the germline ends.

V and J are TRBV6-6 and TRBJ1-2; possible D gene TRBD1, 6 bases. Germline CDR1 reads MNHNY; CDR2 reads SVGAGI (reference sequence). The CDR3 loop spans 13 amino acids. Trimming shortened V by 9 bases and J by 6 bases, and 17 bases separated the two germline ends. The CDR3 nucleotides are TGTGCCAGTAACAGGGACCTTCAGGATGGCTACACCTTC. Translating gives CASNRDLQDGYTF.

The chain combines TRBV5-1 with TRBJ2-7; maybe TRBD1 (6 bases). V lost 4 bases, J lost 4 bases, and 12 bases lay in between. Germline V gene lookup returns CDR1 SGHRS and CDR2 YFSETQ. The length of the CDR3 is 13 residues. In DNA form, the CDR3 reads TGCGCCAGCAGCCAGGGACAAGATTACGAGCAGTACTTC. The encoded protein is CASSQGQDYEQYF.

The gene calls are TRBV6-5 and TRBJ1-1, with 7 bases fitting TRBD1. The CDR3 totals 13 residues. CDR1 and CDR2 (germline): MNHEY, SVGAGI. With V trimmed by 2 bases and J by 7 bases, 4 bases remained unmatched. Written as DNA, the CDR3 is TGTGCCAGCAGTTACAGACAGGGCGGTGAAGCTTTCTTT. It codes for CASSYRQGGEAFF.

Here the CDR3 DNA reads TGTGCAGCGTCGGGGGTTGTGGGGACCCAGTACTTC. As protein: CAASGVVGTQYF. J is TRBJ2-5 and V is TRBV10-3; TRBD2 might be the D (6 bases). Per germline, CDR1 ENHRY and CDR2 SYGVKD. The CDR3 extends over 12 amino acids.

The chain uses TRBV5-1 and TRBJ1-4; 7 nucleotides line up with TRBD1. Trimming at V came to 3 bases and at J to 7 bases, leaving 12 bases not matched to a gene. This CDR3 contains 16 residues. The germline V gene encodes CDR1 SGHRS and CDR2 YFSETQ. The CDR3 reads CASSSGWKGQPEKLFF. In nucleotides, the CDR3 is TGCGCCAGCAGCTCCGGATGGAAGGGACAGCCTGAAAAACTGTTTTTT.

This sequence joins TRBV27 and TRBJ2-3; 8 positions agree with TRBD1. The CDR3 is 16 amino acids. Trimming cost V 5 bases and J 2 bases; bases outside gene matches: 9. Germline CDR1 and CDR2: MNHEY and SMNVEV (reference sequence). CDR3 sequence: CASSLTSRGHTDTQYF. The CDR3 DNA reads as TGTGCCAGCAGTCTAACTAGCAGGGGGCACACAGATACGCAGTATTTT.

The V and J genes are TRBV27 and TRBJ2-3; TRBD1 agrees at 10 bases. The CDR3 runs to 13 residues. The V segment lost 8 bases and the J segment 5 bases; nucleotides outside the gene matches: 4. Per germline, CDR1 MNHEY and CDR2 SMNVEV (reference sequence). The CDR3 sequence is CASQDRGLDTQYF. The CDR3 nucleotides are TGTGCCAGCCAGGACAGGGGGTTAGATACGCAGTATTTT.

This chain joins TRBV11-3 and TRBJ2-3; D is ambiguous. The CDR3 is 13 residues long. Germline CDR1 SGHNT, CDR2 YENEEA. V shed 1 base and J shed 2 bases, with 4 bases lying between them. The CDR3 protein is CASSLASTDTQYF. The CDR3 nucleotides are TGTGCCAGCAGCTTAGCCTCCACAGATACGCAGTATTTT.

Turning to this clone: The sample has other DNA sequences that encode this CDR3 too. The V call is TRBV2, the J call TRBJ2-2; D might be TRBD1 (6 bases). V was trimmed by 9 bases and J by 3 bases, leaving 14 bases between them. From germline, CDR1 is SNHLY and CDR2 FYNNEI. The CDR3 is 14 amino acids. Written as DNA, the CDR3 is TGTGCCAGTAGTACAGGGACCTACACCGGGGAGCTGTTTTTT. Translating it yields CASSTGTYTGELFF.

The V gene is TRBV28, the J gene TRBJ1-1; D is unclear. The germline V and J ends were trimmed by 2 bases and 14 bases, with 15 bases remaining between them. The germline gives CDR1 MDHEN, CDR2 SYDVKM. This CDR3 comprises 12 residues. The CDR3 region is CASSLRRQGGFF. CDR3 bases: TGTGCCAGCAGTTTACGCCGGCAAGGCGGCTTCTTT. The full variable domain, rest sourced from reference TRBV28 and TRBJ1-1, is DVKVTQSSRYLVKRTGEKVFLECVQDMDHENMFWYRQDPGLGLRLIYFSYDVKMKEKGDIPEGYSVSREKKERFSLILESASTNQTSMYLCASSLRRQGGFFGQGTRLTVV.

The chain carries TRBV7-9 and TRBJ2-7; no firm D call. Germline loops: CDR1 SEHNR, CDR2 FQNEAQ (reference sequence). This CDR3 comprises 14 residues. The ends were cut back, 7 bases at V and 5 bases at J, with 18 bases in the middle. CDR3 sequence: CASTPWSEFDEQYF. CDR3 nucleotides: TGTGCCAGCACTCCTTGGTCGGAGTTTGACGAGCAGTACTTC.

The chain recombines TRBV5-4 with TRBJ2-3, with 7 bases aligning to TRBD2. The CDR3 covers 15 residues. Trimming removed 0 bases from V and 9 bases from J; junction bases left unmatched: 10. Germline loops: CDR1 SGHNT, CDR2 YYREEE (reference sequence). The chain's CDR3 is CASSLGSGLVKTQYF. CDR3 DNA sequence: TGTGCCAGCAGCTTGGGCAGCGGACTAGTTAAGACGCAGTATTTT.

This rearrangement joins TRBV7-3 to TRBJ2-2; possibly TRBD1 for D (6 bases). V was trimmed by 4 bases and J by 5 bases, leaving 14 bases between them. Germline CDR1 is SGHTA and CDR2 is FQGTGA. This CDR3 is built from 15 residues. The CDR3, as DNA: TGTGCCAGCAGCTCCCAAATCCAGGGGACCGGGGAGCTGTTTTTT. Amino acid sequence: CASSSQIQGTGELFF.

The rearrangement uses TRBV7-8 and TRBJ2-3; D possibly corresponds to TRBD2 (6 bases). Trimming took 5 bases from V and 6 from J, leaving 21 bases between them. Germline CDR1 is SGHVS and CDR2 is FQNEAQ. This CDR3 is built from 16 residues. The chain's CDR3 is CASSLETGVAPDTQYF. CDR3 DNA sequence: TGTGCCAGCAGCCTTGAAACGGGGGTTGCCCCGGATACGCAGTATTTT.

The CDR3 reads CASSPDRAYEQYF. The CDR3 DNA reads TGTGCCAGCAGCCCCGACAGGGCCTACGAGCAGTACTTC. The chain couples TRBV13 to TRBJ2-7; 7 bases match TRBD1. Germline lookup yields CDR1 PRHDT and CDR2 FYEKMQ (reference sequence). After removal of 5 bases from V and 2 bases from J, the junction contained 3 bases not matched to a gene. The CDR3 length is 13 residues.